This T cell receptor (beta chain) was recovered during a study of T-cell memory formation after mild COVID-19. Study-level findings and limits: There was no confirmation that second-wave clones peaking on day 37 were SARS-CoV-2 specific.

Between the trimmed V and J ends, which lost 7 bases and 3 bases, there was a span of 9 bases. This CDR3 spans 12 amino acids. Per germline, CDR1 LNHDA and CDR2 SQIVND (reference sequence). TCRdb redid the calling of the 5' RACE reads with MiXCR, one entry per CDR3 protein. The table lists about 400,000 distinct CDR3 sequences, 20% to 25% of them singletons. This clonotype has more than one count but fewer than ten. Its specificity is unknown. The source of this sequence is an adult woman who had mild COVID-19 (a few samples of this study predate the infection). Cell type and time point are not known. The rearrangement links TRBV19 to TRBJ1-1; D might be TRBD1 (6 bases). Input material: PBMCs or a T cell subset sorted from them (not recorded which). CDR3 region: CASTKGDTEAFF. CDR3 in DNA: TGTGCCAGTACCAAGGGGGACACTGAAGCTTTCTTT.